This T cell receptor beta chain was sequenced in a study of T cell responses to AZD1222 COVID-19 vaccine. The study, taken as a whole, reports: AZD1222 recipients seropositive at baseline numbered only six or seven. Unmutated variant regions reportedly attract nearly half of all spike-specific TCRs. Among the donors, most were white British and more were female, and clonal diversity was possibly underestimated.

Here immunoSEQ multiplex PCR was the method, and the copy in TCRdb shows in-frame clones only, minus some. The table has about 200,000 clones, 80% to 95% seen once. The CDR3 has 18 amino acids. V lost 1 base, J lost 5 bases, and 10 bases stayed unmatched. Of note for this clone: Its specificity is unknown.

Material: peripheral blood, obtained 28 days after the second AZD1222 dose. This clonotype originated in an adult who received the AZD1222 COVID-19 vaccine. The chain combines TRBV23-1 with TRBJ2-2, with 10 bases that match TRBD1. TRBV23-1 counts as an open reading frame of uncertain function. The CDR3 bases are TGCGCCAGCAGTCAATGGCACGCGGGACAGGGGTGGACCGGGGAGCTGTTTTTT. Amino acid sequence: CASSQWHAGQGWTGELFF.